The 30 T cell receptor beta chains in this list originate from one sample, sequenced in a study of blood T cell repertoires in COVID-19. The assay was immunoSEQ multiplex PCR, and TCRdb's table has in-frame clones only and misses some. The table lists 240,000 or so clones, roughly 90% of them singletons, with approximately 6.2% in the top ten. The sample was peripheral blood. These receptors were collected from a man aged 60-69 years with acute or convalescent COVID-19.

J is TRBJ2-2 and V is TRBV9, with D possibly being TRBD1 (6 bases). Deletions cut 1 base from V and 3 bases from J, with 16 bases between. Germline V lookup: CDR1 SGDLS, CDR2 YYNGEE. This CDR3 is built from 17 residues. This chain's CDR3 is CASSVSVQQGYTGELFF. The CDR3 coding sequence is TGTGCCAGCAGCGTATCTGTTCAGCAGGGGTACACCGGGGAGCTGTTTTTT.

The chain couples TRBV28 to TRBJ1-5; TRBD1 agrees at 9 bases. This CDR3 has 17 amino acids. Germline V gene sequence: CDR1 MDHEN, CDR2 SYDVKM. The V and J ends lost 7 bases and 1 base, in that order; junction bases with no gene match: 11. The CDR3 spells CASTDRGFGKSNQPQHF. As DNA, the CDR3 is TGTGCCAGCACCGACAGGGGGTTCGGAAAAAGCAATCAGCCCCAGCATTTT.

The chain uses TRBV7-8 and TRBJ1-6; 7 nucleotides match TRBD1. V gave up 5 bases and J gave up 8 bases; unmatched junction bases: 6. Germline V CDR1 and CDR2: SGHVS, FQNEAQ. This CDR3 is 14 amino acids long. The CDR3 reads CASSLRDRDSPLHF. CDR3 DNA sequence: TGTGCCAGCAGCCTCCGGGACAGAGATTCACCCCTCCACTTT. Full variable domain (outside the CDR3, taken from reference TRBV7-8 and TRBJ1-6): GAGVSQSPRYKVAKRGQDVALRCDPISGHVSLFWYQQALGQGPEFLTYFQNEAQLDKSGLPSDRFFAERPEGSVSTLKIQRTQQEDSAVYLCASSLRDRDSPLHFGNGTRLTVT.

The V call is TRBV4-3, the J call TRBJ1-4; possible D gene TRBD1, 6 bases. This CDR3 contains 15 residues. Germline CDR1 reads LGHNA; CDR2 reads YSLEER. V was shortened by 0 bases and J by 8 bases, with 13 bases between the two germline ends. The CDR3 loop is CASSQDAGAREKLFF. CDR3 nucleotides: TGCGCCAGCAGCCAAGATGCAGGGGCGAGGGAAAAACTGTTTTTT.

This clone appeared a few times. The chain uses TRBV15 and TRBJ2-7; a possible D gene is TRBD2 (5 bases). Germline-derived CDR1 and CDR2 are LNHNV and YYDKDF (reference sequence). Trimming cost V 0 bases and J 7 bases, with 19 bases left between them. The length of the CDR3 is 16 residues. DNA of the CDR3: TGTGCCACCAGCAGAGATAGGGTTGGTAGCGAGCGAGAGCAGTACTTC. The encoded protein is CATSRDRVGSEREQYF.

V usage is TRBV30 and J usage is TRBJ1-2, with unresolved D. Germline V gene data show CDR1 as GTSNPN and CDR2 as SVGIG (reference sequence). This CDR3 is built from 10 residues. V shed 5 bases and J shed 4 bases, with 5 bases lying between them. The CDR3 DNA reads TGTGCCTGGCAGCGCTATGGCTACACCTTC. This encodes CAWQRYGYTF.

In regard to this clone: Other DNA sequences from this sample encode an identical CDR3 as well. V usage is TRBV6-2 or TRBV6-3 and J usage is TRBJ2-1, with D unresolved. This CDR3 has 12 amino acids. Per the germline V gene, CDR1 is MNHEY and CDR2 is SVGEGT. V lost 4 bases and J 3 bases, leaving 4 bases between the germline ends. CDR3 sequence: CASSSGYNEQFF. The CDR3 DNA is TGTGCCAGCAGTTCCGGCTACAATGAGCAGTTCTTC.

The CDR3 reads CASIGLKANYGYTF. CDR3 nucleotides: TGTGCCAGCATCGGTCTCAAAGCTAACTATGGCTACACCTTC. The chain recombines TRBV6-5 with TRBJ1-2, with no clear D. Trimming stripped 7 bases from V and 0 bases from J, with 12 bases between. Germline V lookup: CDR1 MNHEY, CDR2 SVGAGI. The CDR3 spans 14 residues.

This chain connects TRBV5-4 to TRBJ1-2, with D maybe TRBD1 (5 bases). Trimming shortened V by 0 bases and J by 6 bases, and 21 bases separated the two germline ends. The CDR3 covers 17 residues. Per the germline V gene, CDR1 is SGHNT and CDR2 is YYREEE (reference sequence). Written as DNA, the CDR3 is TGTGCCAGCAGCTTGGCGGCTTTTACGCTTACAGGAAATGGCTACACCTTC. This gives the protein CASSLAAFTLTGNGYTF. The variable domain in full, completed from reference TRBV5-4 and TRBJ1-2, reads ETGVTQSPTHLIKTRGQQVTLRCSSQSGHNTVSWYQQALGQGPQFIFQYYREEENGRGNFPPRFSGLQFPNYSSELNVNALELDDSALYLCASSLAAFTLTGNGYTFGSGTRLTVV.

The CDR3: CASSFNRSPGEKLFF. The CDR3 DNA is TGTGCCAGCAGCTTCAACAGGAGCCCGGGTGAAAAACTGTTTTTT. The gene calls are TRBV5-8 and TRBJ1-4; maybe TRBD1 (5 bases). Trimming took off 2 bases at V and 7 bases at J, with 15 bases between the two ends. There are 15 residues in the CDR3. Germline V gene sequence: CDR1 SGHTS, CDR2 YDEGEE.

CDR3 bases: TGCGCCAGCAGCTTGTCAGGGTACACTGAAGCTTTCTTT. Residues: CASSLSGYTEAFF. The chain carries TRBV5-1 and TRBJ1-1, with D perhaps TRBD1 (5 bases). The CDR3 has 13 residues. Deletions cut 1 base from V and 3 bases from J, with 7 bases between. Germline assignment: CDR1 SGHRS and CDR2 YFSETQ.

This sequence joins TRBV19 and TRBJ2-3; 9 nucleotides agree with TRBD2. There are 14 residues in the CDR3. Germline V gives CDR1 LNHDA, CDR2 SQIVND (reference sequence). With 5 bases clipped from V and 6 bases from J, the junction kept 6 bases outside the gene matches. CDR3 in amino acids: CASSLSGRRDTQYF. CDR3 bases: TGTGCCAGTAGTCTCAGCGGGAGGAGGGATACGCAGTATTTT.

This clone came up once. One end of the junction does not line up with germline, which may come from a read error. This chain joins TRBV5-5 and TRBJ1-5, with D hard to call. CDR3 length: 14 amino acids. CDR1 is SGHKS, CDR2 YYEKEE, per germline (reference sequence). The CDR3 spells CASSLARVNQPQHF. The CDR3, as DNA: TGTGCCAGCAGCTTGGCCCGGGTCAATCAGCCCCAACATTTT.

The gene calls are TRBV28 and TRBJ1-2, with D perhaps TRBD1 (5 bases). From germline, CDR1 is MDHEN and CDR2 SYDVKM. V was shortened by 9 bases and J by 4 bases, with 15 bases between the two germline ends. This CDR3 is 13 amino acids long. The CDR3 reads CASWGLGRYGYTF. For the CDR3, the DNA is TGTGCCAGTTGGGGACTAGGCCGCTATGGCTACACCTTC.

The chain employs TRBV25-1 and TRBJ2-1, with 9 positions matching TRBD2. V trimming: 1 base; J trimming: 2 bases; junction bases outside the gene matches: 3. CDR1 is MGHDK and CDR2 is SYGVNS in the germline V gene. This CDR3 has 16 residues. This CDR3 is CASSESASGAYNEQFF. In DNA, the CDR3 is TGTGCCAGCAGTGAATCGGCTAGCGGGGCCTACAATGAGCAGTTCTTC.

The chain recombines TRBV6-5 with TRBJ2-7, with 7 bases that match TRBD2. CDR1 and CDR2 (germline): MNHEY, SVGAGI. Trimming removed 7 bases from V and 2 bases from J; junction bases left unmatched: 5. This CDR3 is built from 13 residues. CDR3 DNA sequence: TGTGCCAGCACAAGGGAGGGAACCTACGAGCAGTACTTC. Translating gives CASTREGTYEQYF.

CDR3 protein: CASSAGTGGSSPLHF. The CDR3 nucleotides are TGCGCCAGCAGCGCAGGGACAGGGGGCAGTTCACCCCTCCACTTT. The chain is built from TRBV5-1 and TRBJ1-6; the match to TRBD1 covers 12 bases. With V trimmed by 4 bases and J by 9 bases, 5 bases remained unmatched. The CDR3 covers 15 residues. The germline gives CDR1 SGHRS, CDR2 YFSETQ.

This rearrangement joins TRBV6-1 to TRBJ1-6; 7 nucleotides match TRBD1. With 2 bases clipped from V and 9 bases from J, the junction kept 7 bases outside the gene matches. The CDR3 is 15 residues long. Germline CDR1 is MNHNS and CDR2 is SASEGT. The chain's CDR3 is CASSELQGGGSPLHF. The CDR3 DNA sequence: TGTGCCAGCAGTGAATTGCAGGGGGGAGGTTCACCCCTCCACTTT.

CDR3 sequence (DNA): TGTGCCACAAGGTTTGCAGGGAGGAATGAGCAGTTCTTC. Translation gives CATRFAGRNEQFF. This chain uses TRBV19 with TRBJ2-1; tentative D call: TRBD2 (6 bases). The germline CDR1 and CDR2 sequences are LNHDA and SQIVND (reference sequence). This CDR3 has 13 amino acids. V was trimmed by 10 bases and J by 7 bases, leaving 17 bases between them. Supplemented by reference TRBV19 and TRBJ2-1, the full variable domain reads DGGITQSPKYLFRKEGQNVTLSCEQNLNHDAMYWYRQDPGQGLRLIYYSQIVNDFQKGDIAEGYSVSREKKESFPLTVTSAQKNPTAFYLCATRFAGRNEQFFGPGTRLTVL.

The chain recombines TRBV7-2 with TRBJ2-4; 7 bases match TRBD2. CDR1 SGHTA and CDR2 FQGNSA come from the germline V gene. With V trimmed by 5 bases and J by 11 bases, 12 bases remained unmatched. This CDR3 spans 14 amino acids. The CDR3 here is CASSLKRGNAVQYF. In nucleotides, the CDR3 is TGTGCCAGCAGCCTCAAGCGGGGAAACGCGGTTCAGTACTTC. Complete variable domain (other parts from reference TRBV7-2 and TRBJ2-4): GAGVSQSPSNKVTEKGKDVELRCDPISGHTALYWYRQSLGQGLEFLIYFQGNSAPDKSGLPSDRFSAERTGGSVSTLTIQRTQQEDSAVYLCASSLKRGNAVQYFGAGTRLSVL.

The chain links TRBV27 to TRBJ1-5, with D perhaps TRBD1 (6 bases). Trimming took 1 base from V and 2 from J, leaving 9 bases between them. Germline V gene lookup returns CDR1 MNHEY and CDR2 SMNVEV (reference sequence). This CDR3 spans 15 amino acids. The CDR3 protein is CASSLYWTGNQPQHF. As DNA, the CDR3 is TGTGCCAGCAGTTTATACTGGACAGGCAATCAGCCCCAGCATTTT.

DNA of the CDR3: TGTGCCAGCAGCTTGCGGCTTACCACCTACGAGCAGTACTTC. This gives the protein CASSLRLTTYEQYF. The J gene is TRBJ2-7, the V gene TRBV11-3; D ambiguous. This CDR3 spans 14 amino acids. V lost 3 bases to trimming and J lost 2 bases, with 11 bases between them. Germline V CDR1 and CDR2: SGHNT, YENEEA.

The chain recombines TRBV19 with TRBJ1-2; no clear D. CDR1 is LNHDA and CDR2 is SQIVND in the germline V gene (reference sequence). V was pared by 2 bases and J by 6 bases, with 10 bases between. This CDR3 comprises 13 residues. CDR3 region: CASSIRTEDGYTF. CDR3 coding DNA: TGTGCCAGTAGTATAAGGACGGAGGATGGCTACACCTTC.

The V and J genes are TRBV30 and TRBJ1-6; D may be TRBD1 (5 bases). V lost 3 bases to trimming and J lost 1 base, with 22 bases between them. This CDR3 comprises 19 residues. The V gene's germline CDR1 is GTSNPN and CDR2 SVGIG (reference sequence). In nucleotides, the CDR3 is TGTGCCTGGAGCTACTTTTCGGGTGATTCAGGGTCCTATAATTCACCCCTCCACTTT. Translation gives CAWSYFSGDSGSYNSPLHF.

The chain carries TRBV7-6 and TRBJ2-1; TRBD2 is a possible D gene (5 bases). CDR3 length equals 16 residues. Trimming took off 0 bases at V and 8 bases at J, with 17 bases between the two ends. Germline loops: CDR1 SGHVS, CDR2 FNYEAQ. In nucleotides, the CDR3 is TGTGCCAGCAGCTTAGCCAGGTCCACCGGGGTGGATGAGCAGTTCTTC. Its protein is CASSLARSTGVDEQFF.

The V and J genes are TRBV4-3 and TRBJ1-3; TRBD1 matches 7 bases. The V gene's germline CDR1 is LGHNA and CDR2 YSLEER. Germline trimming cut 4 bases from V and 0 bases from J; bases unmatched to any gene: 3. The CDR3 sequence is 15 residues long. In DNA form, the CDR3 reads TGCGCCAGCAGCCGCGACAGGGTCTCTGGAAACACCATATATTTT. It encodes CASSRDRVSGNTIYF.

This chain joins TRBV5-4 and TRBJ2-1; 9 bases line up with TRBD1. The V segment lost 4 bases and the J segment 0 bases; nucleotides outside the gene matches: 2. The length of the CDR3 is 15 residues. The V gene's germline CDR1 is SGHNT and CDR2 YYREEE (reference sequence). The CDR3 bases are TGTGCCAGCAGCCCGGGACAGGGCTCCTACAATGAGCAGTTCTTC. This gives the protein CASSPGQGSYNEQFF.

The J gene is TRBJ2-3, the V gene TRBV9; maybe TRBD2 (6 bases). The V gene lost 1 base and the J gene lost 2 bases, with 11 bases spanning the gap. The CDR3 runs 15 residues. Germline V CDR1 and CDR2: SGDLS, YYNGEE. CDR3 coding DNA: TGTGCCAGCAGCGTAAGGGACTCCTTCACAGATACGCAGTATTTT. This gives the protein CASSVRDSFTDTQYF.

This CDR3 reads CASSERAADTQYF. The CDR3 DNA follows: TGTGCCAGCAGCGAGCGGGCGGCAGATACGCAGTATTTT. This sequence joins TRBV13 and TRBJ2-3; a possible D gene is TRBD2 (6 bases). Trimming pared 5 bases from V and 4 bases from J, leaving 10 bases between. The germline gives CDR1 PRHDT, CDR2 FYEKMQ (reference sequence). The CDR3 consists of 13 residues. Full variable domain (rest looked up from reference TRBV13 and TRBJ2-3): AAGVIQSPRHLIKEKRETATLKCYPIPRHDTVYWYQQGPGQDPQFLISFYEKMQSDKGSIPDRFSAQQFSDYHSELNMSSLELGDSALYFCASSERAADTQYFGPGTRLTVL.

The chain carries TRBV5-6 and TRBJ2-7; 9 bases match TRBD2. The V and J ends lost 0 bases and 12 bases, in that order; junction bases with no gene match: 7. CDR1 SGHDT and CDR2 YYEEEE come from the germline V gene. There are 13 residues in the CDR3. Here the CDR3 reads CASSLAISGSGYF. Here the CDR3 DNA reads TGTGCCAGCAGCTTGGCTATTAGCGGGAGTGGGTACTTC.